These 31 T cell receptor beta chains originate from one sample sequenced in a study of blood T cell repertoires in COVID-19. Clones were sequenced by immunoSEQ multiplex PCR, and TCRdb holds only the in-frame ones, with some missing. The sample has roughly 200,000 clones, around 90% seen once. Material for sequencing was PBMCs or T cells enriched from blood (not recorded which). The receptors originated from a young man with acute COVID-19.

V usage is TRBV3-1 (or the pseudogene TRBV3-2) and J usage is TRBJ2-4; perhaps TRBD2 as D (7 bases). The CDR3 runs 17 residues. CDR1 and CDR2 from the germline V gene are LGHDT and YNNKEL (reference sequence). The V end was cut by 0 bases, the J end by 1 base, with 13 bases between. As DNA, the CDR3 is TGTGCCAGCAGCCAAGATTGGGAGGGGGTGGCCAAAAACATTCAGTACTTC. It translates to CASSQDWEGVAKNIQYF.

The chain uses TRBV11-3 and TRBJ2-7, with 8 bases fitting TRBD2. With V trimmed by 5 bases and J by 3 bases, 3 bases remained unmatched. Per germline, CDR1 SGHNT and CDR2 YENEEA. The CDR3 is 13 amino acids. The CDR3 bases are TGTGCCAGCAGCACGGGGGGGGACTACGAGCAGTACTTC. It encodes CASSTGGDYEQYF. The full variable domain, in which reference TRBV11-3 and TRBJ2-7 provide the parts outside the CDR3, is EAGVVQSPRYKIIEKKQPVAFWCNPISGHNTLYWYLQNLGQGPELLIRYENEEAVDDSQLPKDRFSAERLKGVDSTLKIQPAELGDSAVYLCASSTGGDYEQYFGPGTRLTVT.

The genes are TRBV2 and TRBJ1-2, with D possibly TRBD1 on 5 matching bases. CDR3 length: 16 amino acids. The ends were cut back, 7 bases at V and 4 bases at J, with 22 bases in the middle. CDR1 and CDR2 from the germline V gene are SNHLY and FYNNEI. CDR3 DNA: TGTGCCAGCAATAACAGGCCCATGGCAATTACCTATGGCTACACCTTC. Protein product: CASNNRPMAITYGYTF.

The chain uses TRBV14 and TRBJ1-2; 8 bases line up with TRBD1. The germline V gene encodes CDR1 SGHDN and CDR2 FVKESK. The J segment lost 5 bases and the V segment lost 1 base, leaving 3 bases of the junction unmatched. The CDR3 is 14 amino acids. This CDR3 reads CASSQVTGEYGYTF. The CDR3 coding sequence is TGTGCCAGCAGCCAAGTGACAGGGGAATATGGCTACACCTTC.

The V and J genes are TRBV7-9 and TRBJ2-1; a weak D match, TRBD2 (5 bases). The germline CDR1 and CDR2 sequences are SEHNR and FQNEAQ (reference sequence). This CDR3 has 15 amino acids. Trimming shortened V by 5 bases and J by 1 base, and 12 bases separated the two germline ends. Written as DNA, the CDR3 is TGTGCCAGCAGCCCCCCTAGGACTTCCTACAATGAGCAGTTCTTC. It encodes CASSPPRTSYNEQFF.

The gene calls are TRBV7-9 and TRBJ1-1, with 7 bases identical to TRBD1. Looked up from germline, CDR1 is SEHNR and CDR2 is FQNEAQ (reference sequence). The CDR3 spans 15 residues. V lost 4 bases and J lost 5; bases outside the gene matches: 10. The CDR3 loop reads CASSSQTGSKTEAFF. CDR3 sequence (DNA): TGTGCCAGCAGCTCGCAGACAGGGAGTAAAACTGAAGCTTTCTTT. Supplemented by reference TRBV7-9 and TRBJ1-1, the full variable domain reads DTGVSQNPRHKITKRGQNVTFRCDPISEHNRLYWYRQTLGQGPEFLTYFQNEAQLEKSRLLSDRFSAERPKGSFSTLEIQRTEQGDSAMYLCASSSQTGSKTEAFFGQGTRLTVV.

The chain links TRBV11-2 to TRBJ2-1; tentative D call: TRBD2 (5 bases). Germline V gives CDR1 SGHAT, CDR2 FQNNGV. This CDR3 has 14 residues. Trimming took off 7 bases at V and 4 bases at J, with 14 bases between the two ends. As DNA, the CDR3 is TGTGCCAGCACCCCTAGCATGGGATACAATGAGCAGTTCTTC. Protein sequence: CASTPSMGYNEQFF.

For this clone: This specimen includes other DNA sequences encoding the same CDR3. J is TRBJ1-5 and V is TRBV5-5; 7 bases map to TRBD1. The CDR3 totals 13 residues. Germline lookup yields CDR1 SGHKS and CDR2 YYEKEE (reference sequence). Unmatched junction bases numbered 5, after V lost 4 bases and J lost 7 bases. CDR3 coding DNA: TGTGCCAGCAGCCTCCGGGACAGCCAGCCCCAGCATTTT. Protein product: CASSLRDSQPQHF.

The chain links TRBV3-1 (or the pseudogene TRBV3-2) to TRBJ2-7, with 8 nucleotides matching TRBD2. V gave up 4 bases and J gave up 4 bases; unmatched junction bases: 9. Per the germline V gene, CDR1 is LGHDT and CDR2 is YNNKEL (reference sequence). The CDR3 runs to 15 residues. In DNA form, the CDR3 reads TGTGCCAGCAGCCTGGAACTAGCGGCTACTTACGAGCAGTACTTC. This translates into CASSLELAATYEQYF.

The CDR3, as DNA: TGTGCCAGCAGTGCCCCCCCAGGGGGGTCAGCTAATGAAAAACTGTTTTTT. The encoded protein is CASSAPPGGSANEKLFF. This chain connects TRBV6-1 to TRBJ1-4; 7 bases are shared with TRBD1. V was pared by 4 bases and J by 3 bases, with 11 bases of the junction left unmatched. Germline CDR1 is MNHNS and CDR2 is SASEGT. This CDR3 region has 17 residues.

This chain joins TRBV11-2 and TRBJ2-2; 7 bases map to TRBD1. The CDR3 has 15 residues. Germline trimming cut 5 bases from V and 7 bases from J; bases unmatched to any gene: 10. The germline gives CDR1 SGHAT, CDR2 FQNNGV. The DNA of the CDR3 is TGTGCCAGCAGCCCGGTACAGGGGTCAGGCGGGGAGCTGTTTTTT. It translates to CASSPVQGSGGELFF.

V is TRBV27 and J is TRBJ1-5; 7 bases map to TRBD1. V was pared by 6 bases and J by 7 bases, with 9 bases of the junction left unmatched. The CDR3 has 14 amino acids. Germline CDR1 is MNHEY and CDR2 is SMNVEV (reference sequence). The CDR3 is CASSQKGAGQPQHF. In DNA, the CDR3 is TGTGCCAGCAGCCAAAAGGGGGCTGGACAGCCCCAGCATTTT.

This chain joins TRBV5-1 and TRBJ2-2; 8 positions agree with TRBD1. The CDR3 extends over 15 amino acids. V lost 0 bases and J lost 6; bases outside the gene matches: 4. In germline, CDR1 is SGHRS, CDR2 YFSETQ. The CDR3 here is CASSLGTGPPGELFF. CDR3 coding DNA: TGCGCCAGCAGCTTGGGGACAGGGCCCCCCGGGGAGCTGTTTTTT.

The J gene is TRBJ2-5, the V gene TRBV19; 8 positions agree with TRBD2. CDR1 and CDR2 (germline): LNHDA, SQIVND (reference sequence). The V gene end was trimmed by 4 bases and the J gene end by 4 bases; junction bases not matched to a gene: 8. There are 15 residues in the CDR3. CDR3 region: CASSKTREVRETQYF. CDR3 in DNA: TGTGCCAGTAGTAAAACGCGGGAGGTTCGAGAGACCCAGTACTTC.

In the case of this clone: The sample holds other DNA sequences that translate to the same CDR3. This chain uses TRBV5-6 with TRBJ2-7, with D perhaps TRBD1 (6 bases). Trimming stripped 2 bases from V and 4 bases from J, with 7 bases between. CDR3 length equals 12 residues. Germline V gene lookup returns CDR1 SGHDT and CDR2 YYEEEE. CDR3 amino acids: CASSLQGYEQYF. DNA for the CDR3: TGTGCCAGCAGCTTACAGGGTTACGAGCAGTACTTC.

In DNA form, the CDR3 reads TGTGCCAGCAGCCCCACCGGAGACAGGAACAACAATGAGCAGTTCTTC. Amino acid sequence: CASSPTGDRNNNEQFF. The rearrangement uses TRBV9 and TRBJ2-1; a weak D match, TRBD1 (6 bases). Germline V gene data show CDR1 as SGDLS and CDR2 as YYNGEE. The V gene lost 4 bases and the J gene lost 5 bases, with 19 bases spanning the gap. CDR3 length: 16 residues.

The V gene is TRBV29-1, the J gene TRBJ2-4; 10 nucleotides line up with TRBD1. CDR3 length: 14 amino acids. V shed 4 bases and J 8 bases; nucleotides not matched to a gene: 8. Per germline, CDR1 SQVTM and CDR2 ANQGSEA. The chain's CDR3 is CSVVPTGGIDIQYF. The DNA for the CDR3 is TGCAGCGTTGTACCGACAGGGGGCATAGACATTCAGTACTTC. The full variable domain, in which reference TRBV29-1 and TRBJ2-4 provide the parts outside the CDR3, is SAVISQKPSRDICQRGTSLTIQCQVDSQVTMMFWYRQQPGQSLTLIATANQGSEATYESGFVIDKFPISRPNLTFSTLTVSNMSPEDSSIYLCSVVPTGGIDIQYFGAGTRLSVL.

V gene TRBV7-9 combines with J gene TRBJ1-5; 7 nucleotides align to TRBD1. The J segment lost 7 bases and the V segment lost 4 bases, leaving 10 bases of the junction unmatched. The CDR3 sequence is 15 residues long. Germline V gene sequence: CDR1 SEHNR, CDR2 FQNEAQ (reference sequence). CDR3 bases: TGTGCCAGCAGCTCCAGCGGACGACAGGGACAGCCCCAGCATTTT. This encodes CASSSSGRQGQPQHF.

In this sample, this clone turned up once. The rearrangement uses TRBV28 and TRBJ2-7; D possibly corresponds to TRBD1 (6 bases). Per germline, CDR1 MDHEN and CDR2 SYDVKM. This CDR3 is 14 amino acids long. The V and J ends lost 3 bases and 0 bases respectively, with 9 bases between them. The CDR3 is CASSLVGGSYEQYF. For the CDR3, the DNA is TGTGCCAGCAGTTTGGTAGGGGGCTCCTACGAGCAGTACTTC.

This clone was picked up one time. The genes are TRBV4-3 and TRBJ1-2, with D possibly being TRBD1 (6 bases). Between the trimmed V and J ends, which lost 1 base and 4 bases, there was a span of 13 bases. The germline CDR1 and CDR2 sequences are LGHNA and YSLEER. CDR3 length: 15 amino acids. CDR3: CASSQALTGLYGYTF. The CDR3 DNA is TGCGCCAGCAGCCAAGCGCTAACAGGGCTCTATGGCTACACCTTC.

The CDR3 sequence is CASSSFADTGNTEAFF. The DNA of the CDR3 is TGCGCCAGCAGTTCCTTCGCGGACACGGGGAACACTGAAGCTTTCTTT. J is TRBJ1-1 and V is TRBV10-2; weak D call: TRBD1 (5 bases). Germline CDR1 WSHSY, CDR2 SAAADI. Trimming left V 5 bases short and J 1 base short, with 17 bases between. The CDR3 contains 16 residues.

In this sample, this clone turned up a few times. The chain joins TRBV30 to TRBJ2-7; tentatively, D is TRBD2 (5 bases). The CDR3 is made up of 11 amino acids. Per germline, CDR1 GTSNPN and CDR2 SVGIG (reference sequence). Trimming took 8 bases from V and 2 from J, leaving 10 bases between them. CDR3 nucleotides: TGTGCCATGGAGGCTACCTACGAGCAGTACTTC. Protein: CAMEATYEQYF.

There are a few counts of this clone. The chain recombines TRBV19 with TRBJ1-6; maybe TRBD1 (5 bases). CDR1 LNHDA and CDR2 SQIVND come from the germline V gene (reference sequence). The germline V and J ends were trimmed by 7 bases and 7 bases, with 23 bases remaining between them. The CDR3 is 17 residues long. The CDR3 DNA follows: TGTGCCAGTAATTGTTGGGACTGCCCACAAGAAAATTCACCCCTCCACTTT. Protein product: CASNCWDCPQENSPLHF.

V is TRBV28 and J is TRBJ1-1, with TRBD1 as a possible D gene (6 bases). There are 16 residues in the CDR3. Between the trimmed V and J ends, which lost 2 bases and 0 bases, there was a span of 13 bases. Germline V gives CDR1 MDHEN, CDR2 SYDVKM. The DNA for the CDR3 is TGTGCCAGCAGTTTAGGGGGCGTTTCGGTGAACACTGAAGCTTTCTTT. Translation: CASSLGGVSVNTEAFF.

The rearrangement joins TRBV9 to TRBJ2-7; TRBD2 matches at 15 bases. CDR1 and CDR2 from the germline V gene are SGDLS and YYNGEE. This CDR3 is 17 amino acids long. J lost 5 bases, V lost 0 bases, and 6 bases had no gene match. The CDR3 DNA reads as TGTGCCAGCAGCGTAGCTACGGGACTAGCGGGAGGCAACGAGCAGTACTTC. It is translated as CASSVATGLAGGNEQYF. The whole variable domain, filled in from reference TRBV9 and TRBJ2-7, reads DSGVTQTPKHLITATGQRVTLRCSPRSGDLSVYWYQQSLDQGLQFLIQYYNGEERAKGNILERFSAQQFPDLHSELNLSSLELGDSALYFCASSVATGLAGGNEQYFGPGTRLTVT.

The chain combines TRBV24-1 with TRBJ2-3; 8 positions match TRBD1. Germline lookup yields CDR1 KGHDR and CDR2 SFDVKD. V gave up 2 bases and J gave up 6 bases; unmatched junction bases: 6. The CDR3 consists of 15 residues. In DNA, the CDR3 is TGTGCCACCAGTGATTCCTCCTACAGGGGGGATACGCAGTATTTT. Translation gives CATSDSSYRGDTQYF.

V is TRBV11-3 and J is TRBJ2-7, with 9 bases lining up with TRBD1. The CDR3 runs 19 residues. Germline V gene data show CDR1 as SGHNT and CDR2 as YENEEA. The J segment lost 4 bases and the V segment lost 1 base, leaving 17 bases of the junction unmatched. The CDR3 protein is CASSLAKPFAGQGGYEQYF. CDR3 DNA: TGTGCCAGCAGCTTAGCCAAACCTTTTGCGGGACAGGGTGGATACGAGCAGTACTTC.

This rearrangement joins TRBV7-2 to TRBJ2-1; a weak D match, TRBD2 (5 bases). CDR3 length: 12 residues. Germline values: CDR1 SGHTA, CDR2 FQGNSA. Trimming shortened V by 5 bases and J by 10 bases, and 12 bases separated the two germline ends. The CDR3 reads CASSQTGGEQFF. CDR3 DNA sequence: TGTGCCAGCAGCCAAACGGGCGGGGAGCAGTTCTTC.

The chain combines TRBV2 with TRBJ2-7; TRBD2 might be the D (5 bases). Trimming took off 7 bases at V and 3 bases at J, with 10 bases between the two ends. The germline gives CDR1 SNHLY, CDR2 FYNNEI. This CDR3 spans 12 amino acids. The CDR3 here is CASKEDLYEQYF. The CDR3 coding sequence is TGTGCCAGCAAGGAGGACCTCTACGAGCAGTACTTC.

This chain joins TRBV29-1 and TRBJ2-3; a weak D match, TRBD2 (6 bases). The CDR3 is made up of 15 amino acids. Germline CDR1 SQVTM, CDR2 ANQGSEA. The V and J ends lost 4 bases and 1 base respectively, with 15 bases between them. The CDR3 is CSVVQTASGTDTQYF. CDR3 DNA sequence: TGCAGCGTTGTCCAAACGGCTAGCGGCACAGATACGCAGTATTTT.

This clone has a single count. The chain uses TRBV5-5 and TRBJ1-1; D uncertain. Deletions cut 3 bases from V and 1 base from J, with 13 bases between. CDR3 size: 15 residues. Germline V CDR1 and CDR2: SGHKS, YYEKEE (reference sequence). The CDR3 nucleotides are TGTGCCAGCAGCTCAACTCAGACGGGGAACACTGAAGCTTTCTTT. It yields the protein CASSSTQTGNTEAFF.